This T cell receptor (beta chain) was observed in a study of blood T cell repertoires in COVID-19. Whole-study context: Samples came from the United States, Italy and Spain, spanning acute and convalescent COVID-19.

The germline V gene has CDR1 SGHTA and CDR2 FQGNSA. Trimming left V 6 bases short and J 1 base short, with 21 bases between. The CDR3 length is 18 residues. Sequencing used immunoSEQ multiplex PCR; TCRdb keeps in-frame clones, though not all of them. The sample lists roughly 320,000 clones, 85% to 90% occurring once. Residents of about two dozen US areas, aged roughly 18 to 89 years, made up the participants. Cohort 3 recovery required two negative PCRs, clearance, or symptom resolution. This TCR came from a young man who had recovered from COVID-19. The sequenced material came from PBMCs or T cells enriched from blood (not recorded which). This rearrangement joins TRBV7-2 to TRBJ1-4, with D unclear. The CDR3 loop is CASSRRKPLWGTNEKLFF. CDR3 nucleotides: TGTGCCAGCAGTCGGAGGAAACCCCTGTGGGGAACTAATGAAAAACTGTTTTTT.